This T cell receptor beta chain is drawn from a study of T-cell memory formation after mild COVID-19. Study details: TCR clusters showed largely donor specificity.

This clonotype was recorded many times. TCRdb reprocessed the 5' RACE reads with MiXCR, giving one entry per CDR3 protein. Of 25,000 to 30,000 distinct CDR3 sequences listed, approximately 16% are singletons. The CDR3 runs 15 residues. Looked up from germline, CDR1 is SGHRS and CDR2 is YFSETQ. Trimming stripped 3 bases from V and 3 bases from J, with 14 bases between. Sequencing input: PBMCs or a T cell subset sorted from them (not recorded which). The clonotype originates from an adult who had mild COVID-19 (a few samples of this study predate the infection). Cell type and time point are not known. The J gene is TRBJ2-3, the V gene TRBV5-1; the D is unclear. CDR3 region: CASSSLRVATDTQYF. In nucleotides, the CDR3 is TGCGCCAGCAGCTCCCTCCGGGTTGCGACAGATACGCAGTATTTT.